This T cell receptor beta chain was captured in a study of PD-1 blockade in classical Hodgkin lymphoma. Repertoires were generated with immunoSEQ multiplex PCR, while TCRdb's copy carries only in-frame clones and drops some. The data hold over 50,000 clones, with around two thirds observed a single time. The CDR3 covers 17 residues. Per germline, CDR1 MDHEN and CDR2 SYDVKM. Trimming took 4 bases from V and 0 from J; bases not matched to a gene: 11. In its sample, this clone was seen a few times. Relapse after autologous stem cell transplantation occurred in every patient, and brentuximab vedotin exposure varied.

The origin of this receptor is a human donor with classical Hodgkin lymphoma. The chain links TRBV28 to TRBJ1-1; TRBD1 agrees at 7 bases. Sample: peripheral blood mononuclear cells (PBMCs), taken before the second cycle of nivolumab. CDR3 sequence (DNA): TGTGCCAGCAGTTCACTCCGGGACAGACAAATGAACACTGAAGCTTTCTTT. Translated, it gives CASSSLRDRQMNTEAFF.